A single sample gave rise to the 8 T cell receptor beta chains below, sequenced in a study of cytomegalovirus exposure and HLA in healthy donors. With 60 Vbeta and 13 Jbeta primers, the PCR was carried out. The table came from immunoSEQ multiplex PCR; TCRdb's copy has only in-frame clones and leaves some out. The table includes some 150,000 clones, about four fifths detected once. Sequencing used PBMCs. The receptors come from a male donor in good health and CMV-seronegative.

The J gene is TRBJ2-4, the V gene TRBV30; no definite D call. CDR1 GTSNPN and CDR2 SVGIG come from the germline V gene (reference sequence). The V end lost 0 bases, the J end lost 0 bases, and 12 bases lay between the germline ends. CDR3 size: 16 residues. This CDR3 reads CAWSVESRLAKNIQYF. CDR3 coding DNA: TGTGCCTGGAGTGTAGAGAGCAGGTTAGCCAAAAACATTCAGTACTTC.

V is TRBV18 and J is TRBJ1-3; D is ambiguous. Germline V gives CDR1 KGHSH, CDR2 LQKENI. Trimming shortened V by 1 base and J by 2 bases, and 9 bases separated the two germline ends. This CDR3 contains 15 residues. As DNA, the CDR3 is TGTGCCAGCTCACCACGCGGAGAAGCTGGAAACACCATATATTTT. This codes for CASSPRGEAGNTIYF.

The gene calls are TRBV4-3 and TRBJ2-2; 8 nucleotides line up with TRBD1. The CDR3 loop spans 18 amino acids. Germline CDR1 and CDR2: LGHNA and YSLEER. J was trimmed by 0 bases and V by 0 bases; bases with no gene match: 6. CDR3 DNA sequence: TGCGCCAGCAGCCAAGAGCGCACACAGGGGGCGAACACCGGGGAGCTGTTTTTT. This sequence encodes CASSQERTQGANTGELFF.

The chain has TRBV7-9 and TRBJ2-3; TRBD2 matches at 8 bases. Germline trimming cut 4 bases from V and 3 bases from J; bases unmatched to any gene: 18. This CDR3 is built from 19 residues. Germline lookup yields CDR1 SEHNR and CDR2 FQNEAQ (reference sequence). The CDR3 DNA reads TGTGCCAGCAGCTACCCGATAGGTGGTCACGGGGGGGCGACAGATACGCAGTATTTT. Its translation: CASSYPIGGHGGATDTQYF.

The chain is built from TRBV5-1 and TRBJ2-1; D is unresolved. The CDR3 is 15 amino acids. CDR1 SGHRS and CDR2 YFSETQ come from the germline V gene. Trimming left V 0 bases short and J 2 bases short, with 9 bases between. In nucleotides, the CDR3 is TGCGCCAGCAGCTTGGCCGCTCGGGCCTACAATGAGCAGTTCTTC. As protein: CASSLAARAYNEQFF.

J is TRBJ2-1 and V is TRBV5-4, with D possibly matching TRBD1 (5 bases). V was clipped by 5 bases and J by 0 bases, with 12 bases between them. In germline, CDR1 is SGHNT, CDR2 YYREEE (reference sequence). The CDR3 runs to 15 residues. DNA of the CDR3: TGTGCCAGCAGACTGCAGGGAAGCTCCTACAATGAGCAGTTCTTC. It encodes CASRLQGSSYNEQFF.

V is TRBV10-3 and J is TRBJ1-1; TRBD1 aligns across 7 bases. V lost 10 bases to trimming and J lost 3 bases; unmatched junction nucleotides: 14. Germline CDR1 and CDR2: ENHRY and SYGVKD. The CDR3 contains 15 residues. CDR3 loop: CATVDREKRHTEAFF. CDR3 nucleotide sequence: TGTGCCACCGTCGACAGGGAGAAACGTCACACTGAAGCTTTCTTT.

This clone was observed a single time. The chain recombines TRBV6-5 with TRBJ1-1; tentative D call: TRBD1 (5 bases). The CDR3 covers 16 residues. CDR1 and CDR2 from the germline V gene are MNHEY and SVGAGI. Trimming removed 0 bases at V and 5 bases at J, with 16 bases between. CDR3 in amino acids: CASSYSRQTRGTEAFF. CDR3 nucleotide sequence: TGTGCCAGCAGTTACTCGAGGCAGACACGGGGGACTGAAGCTTTCTTT.